One TCR beta chain is described in this entry. Using RNA transcripts as the source, TCR beta CDR3 regions were amplified. During a first-round RT-PCR of the TCR CDR3, the HTBI primer set was used. A single record per CDR3 protein comes from TCRdb applying MiXCR to the multiplex PCR reads. There are approximately 480,000 distinct CDR3 sequences in the sample; under 25% occur only once, and 26% lies in the top ten. V lost 6 bases and J lost 4; bases outside the gene matches: 11. The germline V gene has CDR1 MNHEY and CDR2 SVGEGT. The CDR3 sequence is 15 residues long. The data originate from a study of T cells in Graves' hyperthyroidism and ophthalmopathy.

The V call is TRBV6-2 or TRBV6-3, the J call TRBJ2-7; 8 nucleotides align to TRBD1. This clonotype was obtained from a man aged 18 to 29 with Graves' hyperthyroidism. The sequenced sample consisted of blood. CDR3 protein: CASSYRDRMVYEQYF. Here the CDR3 DNA reads TGTGCCAGCAGCTACCGGGACAGGATGGTGTACGAGCAGTACTTC.